This T cell receptor beta chain is drawn from a study of cytomegalovirus exposure and HLA in healthy donors (dated by TCRdb to the late 2010s). As for the study more broadly: In an earlier analysis of 587 of the donors, 250 to 350 Gb of sequence data and 117 million unique TCR beta sequences from about 179 million T cells were reported. Approximately 300 gigabases of sequencing data and around 87 million unique TCR sequences were included in an early release covering 550 to 800 HLA-typed donors. Typing coverage varied by locus: about 620-630 donors for A, B, C, DRB1 and DQB1; some 520 for DQA1; more than 600 for DPA1; roughly 470 for DPB1. Among roughly 400 genotyped donors of the cohort, an average of about 240,000 unique TCR beta nucleotide sequences was sequenced per donor, of which approximately 18% were non-productive. The T cell repertoires of 666 subjects were profiled by immunosequencing and related to cytomegalovirus serostatus. Every repertoire in the discovery cohort had been generated on one and the same sequencing platform. The study combined high-throughput TCR immunosequencing, statistical association of individual TCRs with disease status, and machine learning to predict cytomegalovirus infection status. HLA typing included class I and class II loci at four-digit resolution. Several DR-DQ haplotypes were handled as single units for association and clustering because linkage in the cohort was strong. A later genetic analysis took genome-wide SNP genotypes for 398 of the 666 donors and used that subset as a discovery cohort. The study aimed to test whether signatures of past pathogen exposure could be identified by cataloging public T cell receptors. Donor age, sex, ethnicity and CMV serostatus were compiled together with the repertoire data. In a later analysis, previously published TCR beta repertoires from several hundred donors were re-analyzed and high-resolution HLA genotyping was added so that TCR occurrence patterns could be studied. Along with the 666-subject first cohort, a separate validation cohort of 120 different subjects was used. To decide whether each TCR beta V gene segment behaved as functional or pseudogenic, an earlier analysis of some 570 of the donors relied on high-throughput TCR beta sequencing. Among the roughly 400 genotyped donors, about 83% belonged to the genetic ancestry cluster associated with self-reported Caucasian donors. Rather than using new phenotypic data, the later analysis identified candidate immune exposures from TCR beta sequences and from how often those sequences occurred across donors. What the research found in general, with its limitations: In an earlier analysis of 587 of the donors, most TCR beta V segments appeared in productive rearrangements about 87% or about 30% of the time, broadly matching IMGT annotations. Linkage disequilibrium might explain the correlated functional status among segregating V segments, but an unknown experimental factor could not be excluded. Sequencing depth was assumed to be roughly uniform across donors in the presence/absence analyses, though that assumption may not hold. The classifier was reported to diagnose cytomegalovirus status with high specificity and sensitivity in both the original cohort and the validation cohort. The authors suggested that the approach could potentially be extended to other disease states and immunological phenotypes. Immune exposure information for the cohort was limited to CMV serostatus. Seventeen rarely observed V segments, including chromosome 9 orphons, were excluded from the earlier analysis of 550 to 700 of the donors because counts were too low. In a later analysis, several top co-occurrence clusters were reported to appear linked to parvovirus B19, influenza, CMV and Epstein-Barr virus. A later analysis found that TCR association rates varied across HLA loci, with DRB1 alleles showing the most associated TCRs and HLA-C alleles the fewest. In a later analysis, more than 15,000 TCR beta sequences were associated with specific HLA alleles at a false discovery rate of 0.05. Because HLA typing was unavailable for some donors at each locus, only the typed subset was used in association tests. A few of the identified cytomegalovirus-associated TCR beta chains were confirmed in vitro to be specific for cytomegalovirus antigens. Across donors, most TCR sequences were observed very rarely, whereas some public TCRs were present in many individuals. This cohort had only TCR beta chains sequenced, and the lack of alpha or paired-chain data limited which features could be detected. In a later genetic analysis, a missense DCLRE1C variant was associated with V-gene and J-gene trimming of TCR beta chains, and the association was replicated in an independent cohort. A further reported finding was that TCR beta sequences accurately predicted the HLA-A and HLA-B alleles for most subjects in the first cohort. A later analysis found that HLA-associated TCR beta chains were more clonally expanded and had lower generation probabilities than equally common non-associated chains. A total of about 180 TCR beta chains were listed by the study as associated with cytomegalovirus. In a later analysis, most CMV-associated TCR beta chains were found to appear HLA-restricted, with HLA associations seemingly driven largely by CMV exposure. In a later genetic analysis, fewer N-insertions in productive TCRs were reported among donors in an Asian-associated ancestry cluster than the approximately 670-donor mean. Some IMGT-functional V segments, including TRBV6-2 and TRBV6-3, could not be distinguished by the 87-base-pair reads and were therefore excluded. When HLA alleles, especially DR and DQ, strongly co-occurred, attributing TCR associations to individual alleles was difficult. The sequencing pipeline was judged likely to have produced a cluster of highly shared sequence variants as a technical artifact.

To prepare the library, the immunoSEQ multiplex PCR assay was applied. A mixture of 60 forward primers for TCR Vbeta segments and 13 reverse primers for TCR Jbeta segments was used in the multiplex PCR. The CDR3 region of rearranged TCR beta genes was amplified from genomic DNA by a multiplex PCR assay. On the Illumina HiSeq System, the amplified TCR beta libraries were sequenced as 87-base-pair reads. In the paper's pipeline: Across the 670 or so repertoires, a later analysis counted tens of millions of unique TCR beta chains, about 10 million of which were shared by at least two donors. Raw reads were error-corrected and collapsed into unique sequences by a nearest-neighbor algorithm in which closely related sequences were merged to remove PCR and sequencing errors. Alignment of CDR3 sequences to IMGT reference sequences was used to assign V, D and J gene segments. For a sequence to be retained, at least a six-nucleotide match to both a V gene segment and a J gene segment was required. Rearrangements were classified as productive when the CDR3 lacked stop codons and remained in frame with V and J, and all other rearrangements were classified as non-productive. CDR3 was defined according to IMGT convention as the region running from the second conserved V-encoded cysteine to the conserved J-encoded phenylalanine. The earlier analysis of about 570 of the donors excluded any sequence lacking an unambiguous match to a single V gene segment. An earlier analysis of approximately 590 of the donors called V segments functional above 56.7% productive rearrangements and segregating when the between-donor standard deviation exceeded 5%. A statistical classification framework was built to diagnose cytomegalovirus status from the catalog of TCR beta chain sequences. V and J gene assignment, in a later analysis, came from comparing TCR nucleotide sequences with IMGT/GENE-DB human TR gene sequences. Using the TCRdist pipeline, a later analysis assigned CDR3 sequences along with most-parsimonious VDJ recombination scenarios. In a later analysis, each TCR beta chain was defined by its CDR3 amino acid sequence together with its V-gene family, and reads without a unique V-gene family were excluded. As a way to deal with suspected cross-contamination and a sequencing artifact, a later analysis dropped 500 to 700 nucleotide sequences that were highly shared and had low generation probability. In a later analysis, a clonal expansion index for each public chain was calculated from normalized within-repertoire ranks of inferred template counts. A later analysis computed generation probabilities with a VDJ recombination model fitted to out-of-frame rearrangements, and checked the results against IGoR. Hypergeometric tests were used in a later analysis to score TCR-TCR, TCR-HLA and TCR-CMV co-occurrence, with a repertoire-size bias correction applied to the TCR pairs. To estimate false discovery rates, a later analysis permuted the HLA or CMV assignments 20 times. In a later analysis, co-occurring TCRs were grouped using DBSCAN, and TCRdist sequence similarity was added for clustering within HLA-allele-positive subsets. Repertoires with fewer than 30,000 or more than 120,000 public chains were left out of co-occurrence clustering, as were five repertoires with anomalous nucleotide sharing. Imported from immuneACCESS, the table was reduced by TCRdb to in-frame sequences with V and J called. These copies leave out some clones; in studies compared against another copy, an unresolved V gene accounts for under half, and the cause of the remainder is not known. V and J calls plus clone size are reproduced from that table; the DNA served to infer D and trimming. This sample lists about 120,000 clones; approximately 82% were detected once. 1.5% of the sample lies in the top ten.

CDR1 and CDR2 (SGDLS, YYNGEE) derive from the germline V gene. Taken from cysteine to phenylalanine, the CDR3 has 17 residues. Of all the DNA, just the CDR3 is kept, 51 bases in frame from base 1. Here V drops 2 bases and J drops 3 bases, and the junction holds 3 bases not matched to any gene. The cohort was made up of approximately 670 healthy bone marrow donors. At the time of sampling, every cohort member was nominally healthy, though immune exposures that went unrecorded were likely present. The donor was CMV seronegative and was included in the group of about 350 seronegative cohort members. Every donor gave a peripheral blood sample, and the peripheral blood mononuclear cells from that sample were used for TCR beta sequencing. Genomic DNA was extracted from the blood cell samples with the Qiagen DNeasy Blood Extraction Kit. Points on this clone: It lacks a known antigen. No base-level quality is on record; no much larger clone is a single base apart.

The origin of this receptor is a female donor in good health and CMV-seronegative. Rearrangement joined TRBV9 to TRBJ2-1; TRBD2 agrees with 15 junctional bases. Input material: PBMCs. The CDR3 region: CASSVGTSGRNYNEQFF. The nucleotide sequence reads TGTGCCAGCAGCGTTGGGACTAGCGGGAGGAACTACAATGAGCAGTTCTTC. Here the CDR3 is joined to the reference TRBV9 and TRBJ2-1 genes, and the full variable domain is: DSGVTQTPKHLITATGQRVTLRCSPRSGDLSVYWYQQSLDQGLQFLIQYYNGEERAKGNILERFSAQQFPDLHSELNLSSLELGDSALYFCASSVGTSGRNYNEQFFGPGTRLTVL.